Listed here are 16 T cell receptor beta chains from one sample, sequenced in a study of Graves' ophthalmopathy and Graves' hyperthyroidism. TCR beta CDR3 amplification used RNA transcripts. RT-PCR with HTBI primers came first, then second-round multiplex PCR. TCRdb analysed the multiplex PCR reads with MiXCR anew, one entry per CDR3 protein. The sample holds some 380,000 distinct CDR3 sequences, 15% seen once. Sequencing used peripheral blood. The receptor set was obtained from a woman aged 18-29 years with stable Graves' hyperthyroidism.

This clonotype was recorded many times. The gene calls are TRBV6-1 and TRBJ1-1; possible D gene TRBD1, 6 bases. The V end was cut by 3 bases, the J end by 5 bases, with 16 bases between. Germline CDR1 MNHNS, CDR2 SASEGT. The CDR3 runs 15 residues. This CDR3 is CASSDPGAMWTEAFF. The CDR3 nucleotides are TGTGCCAGCAGTGACCCAGGGGCTATGTGGACTGAAGCTTTCTTT.

This clonotype was recorded at least ten times. This chain links TRBV2 with TRBJ1-1; D unclear. The V and J ends lost 3 bases and 8 bases respectively, with 7 bases between them. Germline assignment: CDR1 SNHLY and CDR2 FYNNEI. This CDR3 is 11 amino acids long. In DNA, the CDR3 is TGTGCCAGCAGTGAGGTCATCGAAGCTTTCTTT. Amino acid sequence: CASSEVIEAFF.

The chain couples TRBV6-1 to TRBJ2-3; 9 bases are shared with TRBD2. The CDR3 contains 15 residues. CDR1 and CDR2 (germline): MNHNS, SASEGT. Trimming took 6 bases from V and 4 from J; bases not matched to a gene: 8. The CDR3 DNA is TGTGCCAGCAGCCACGGACTAGCGAATTCAGATACGCAGTATTTT. Its translation is CASSHGLANSDTQYF.

The rearrangement joins TRBV9 to TRBJ1-2, with a tentative D call TRBD1 (5 bases). The CDR3 has 16 residues. From germline, CDR1 is SGDLS and CDR2 YYNGEE. V lost 3 bases and J lost 4, with 19 bases in between. The DNA for the CDR3 is TGTGCCAGCAGCGCCCGGGACGGGGAAAAATCCTATGGCTACACCTTC. It yields the protein CASSARDGEKSYGYTF.

This clonotype showed up many times. The chain couples TRBV6-1 to TRBJ1-3; a weak D match, TRBD1 (5 bases). V lost 6 bases, J lost 0 bases, and 15 bases lay in between. Germline CDR1 is MNHNS and CDR2 is SASEGT. The length of the CDR3 is 16 residues. DNA of the CDR3: TGTGCCAGCAGCAAAAGCCGGGGGTACTCTGGAAACACCATATATTTT. This sequence encodes CASSKSRGYSGNTIYF.

This clonotype came up many times. The chain recombines TRBV12-3 or TRBV12-4 with TRBJ2-5, with D tentatively TRBD1 or TRBD2 (5 bases each). V was trimmed by 6 bases and J by 1 base, leaving 15 bases between them. This CDR3 is 15 amino acids long. Here the CDR3 DNA reads TGTGCCAGCAGCCCTCTCCGGGACCTCCAAGAGACCCAGTACTTC. Its protein product is CASSPLRDLQETQYF.

This clonotype came up many times. This chain connects TRBV12-3 or TRBV12-4 to TRBJ1-1; a possible D gene is TRBD1 (5 bases). The CDR3 is made up of 14 amino acids. V was clipped by 6 bases and J by 7 bases, with 18 bases between them. The CDR3 nucleotides read TGTGCCAGCAGCTTTAAGTCTATCAGGGATGAAGCTTTCTTT. This encodes CASSFKSIRDEAFF.

This clonotype came up many times. The DNA for the CDR3 is TGTGCCAGCAGCTCCCCCTGGGAAGGGGCGCGGAGCAATCAGCCCCAGCATTTT. Translating gives CASSSPWEGARSNQPQHF. The chain combines TRBV5-4 with TRBJ1-5, with D perhaps TRBD1 (5 bases). Germline assignment: CDR1 SGHNT and CDR2 YYREEE (reference sequence). Trimming removed 3 bases at V and 1 base at J, with 20 bases between. CDR3 length: 18 residues.

Ten or more counts support this clonotype. As DNA, the CDR3 is TGCAGTGCAAGTGACAGACCTAGCACAGATACGCAGTATTTT. Its translation: CSASDRPSTDTQYF. The chain recombines TRBV20-1 with TRBJ2-3; D is possibly TRBD1 (5 bases). V was trimmed by 6 bases and J by 0 bases, leaving 13 bases between them. Germline CDR1 reads DFQATT; CDR2 reads SNEGSKA (reference sequence). CDR3 size: 14 residues.

This clonotype was seen ten or more times. This chain connects TRBV7-2 to TRBJ2-2; D may be TRBD1 (6 bases). CDR3 size: 14 residues. V lost 5 bases and J 2 bases, leaving 9 bases between the germline ends. Germline-derived CDR1 and CDR2 are SGHTA and FQGNSA. CDR3 nucleotide sequence: TGTGCCAGCAGCCTACAGGGTAACACCGGGGAGCTGTTTTTT. Amino acids: CASSLQGNTGELFF.

This clonotype was seen ten or more times. The chain employs TRBV12-3 or TRBV12-4 and TRBJ2-5; no definite D call. V was trimmed by 2 bases and J by 3 bases, leaving 7 bases between them. The CDR3 consists of 13 residues. In DNA form, the CDR3 reads TGTGCCAGCAGTTTATTTAACGAAGAGACCCAGTACTTC. This encodes CASSLFNEETQYF.

This clonotype was found many times. The V and J genes are TRBV24-1 and TRBJ1-5; D is possibly TRBD1 (5 bases). CDR3 size: 15 residues. Germline V gene data show CDR1 as KGHDR and CDR2 as SFDVKD. V lost 3 bases to trimming and J lost 4 bases, with 12 bases between them. CDR3 residues: CATSDPQGENQPQHF. CDR3 coding DNA: TGTGCCACCAGTGATCCCCAGGGTGAGAATCAGCCCCAGCATTTT.

At least ten counts were recorded for this clonotype. The V and J genes are TRBV20-1 and TRBJ1-6; tentative D call: TRBD1 (6 bases). V lost 6 bases to trimming and J lost 6 bases, with 15 bases between them. CDR1 is DFQATT, CDR2 SNEGSKA, per germline (reference sequence). The CDR3 is 14 amino acids. Here the CDR3 reads CSAVRGVGNSPLHF. The DNA of the CDR3 is TGCAGTGCAGTAAGGGGGGTTGGTAATTCACCCCTCCACTTT.

This clonotype showed up many times. J is TRBJ2-5 and V is TRBV11-3; 7 bases fit TRBD2. Looked up from germline, CDR1 is SGHNT and CDR2 is YENEEA. Losses at the gene ends were 1 base for V and 5 bases for J; bases not matched to a gene: 7. The CDR3 runs 15 residues. CDR3: CASSLVLAGEETQYF. The CDR3 DNA reads as TGTGCCAGCAGCTTAGTTCTGGCGGGGGAGGAGACCCAGTACTTC.

This clonotype was observed at least ten times. The chain links TRBV19 to TRBJ1-2; TRBD1 might be the D (5 bases). CDR1 is LNHDA and CDR2 is SQIVND in the germline V gene (reference sequence). This CDR3 has 14 residues. V was shortened by 6 bases and J by 7 bases, with 18 bases between the two germline ends. CDR3 DNA sequence: TGTGCCAGTAGCGAAGGCGGTAGGGGTCTTGGCTACACCTTC. Protein sequence: CASSEGGRGLGYTF.

In this sample, this clonotype turned up many times. The V call is TRBV27, the J call TRBJ1-2; 11 positions agree with TRBD1. Losses at the gene ends were 5 bases for V and 5 bases for J; bases not matched to a gene: 7. The germline V gene encodes CDR1 MNHEY and CDR2 SMNVEV (reference sequence). The CDR3 is made up of 15 amino acids. CDR3 sequence reads: CASSRSDRGLYGYTF. DNA for the CDR3: TGTGCCAGCAGTCGATCGGACAGGGGGCTTTATGGCTACACCTTC.